This T cell receptor beta chain was identified in a study of T-cell memory formation after mild COVID-19. Looked up from germline, CDR1 is SGHRS and CDR2 is YFSETQ. The junction had 7 bases not matched to a gene; V was cut back by 3 bases and J by 0 bases. This CDR3 is 16 amino acids long. TCRdb re-called the 5' RACE reads with MiXCR, one entry per CDR3 protein. This sample carries some 410,000 distinct CDR3 sequences, less than 25% of them seen once, and the ten largest clones take around 13%. The sequence came from an adult woman who had mild COVID-19 (a few samples of this study predate the infection). Cell type and time point are not known. This chain joins TRBV5-1 and TRBJ1-1; 8 nucleotides align to TRBD1. The sample was PBMCs or a T cell subset sorted from them (not recorded which). Here the CDR3 DNA reads TGCGCCAGCAGCTCGTCAGGGGGCTTGGTGAACACTGAAGCTTTCTTT. It specifies CASSSSGGLVNTEAFF.